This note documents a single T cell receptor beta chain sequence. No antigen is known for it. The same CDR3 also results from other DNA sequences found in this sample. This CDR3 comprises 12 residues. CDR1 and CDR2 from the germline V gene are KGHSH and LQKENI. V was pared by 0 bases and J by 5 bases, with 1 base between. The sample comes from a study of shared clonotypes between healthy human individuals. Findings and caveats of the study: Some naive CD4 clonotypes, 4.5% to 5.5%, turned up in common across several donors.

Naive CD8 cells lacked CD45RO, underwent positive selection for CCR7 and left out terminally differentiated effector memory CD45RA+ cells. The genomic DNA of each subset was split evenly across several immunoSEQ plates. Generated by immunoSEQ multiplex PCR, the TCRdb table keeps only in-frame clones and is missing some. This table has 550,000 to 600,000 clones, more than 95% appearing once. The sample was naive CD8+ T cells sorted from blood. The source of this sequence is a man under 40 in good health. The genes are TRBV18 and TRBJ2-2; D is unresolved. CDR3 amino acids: CASSPPTGELFF. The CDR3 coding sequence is TGTGCCAGCTCACCACCGACCGGGGAGCTGTTTTTT.